The next 12 T cell receptor beta chains were all read from a single sample in a study of blood T cell repertoires in COVID-19. TCRdb's table, derived via immunoSEQ multiplex PCR, lists solely in-frame clones and lacks some. Among 370,000 or so clones listed, about 80% were seen once. Source material: peripheral blood. The receptor source for this set is a human donor with acute or convalescent COVID-19. The donor label of this sample is uncertain.

The CDR3 DNA sequence: TGCAGCGTGGGCGACAGGGCCTCTAACTATGGCTACACCTTC. Its translation is CSVGDRASNYGYTF. The chain uses TRBV29-1 and TRBJ1-2; 7 positions agree with TRBD1. V was pared by 6 bases and J by 0 bases, with 7 bases of the junction left unmatched. Germline V lookup: CDR1 SQVTM, CDR2 ANQGSEA. This CDR3 has 14 amino acids.

CDR3 residues: CASTAGLAGLETQYF. The CDR3 DNA reads TGTGCCAGCACCGCCGGACTAGCGGGGTTAGAGACCCAGTACTTC. The chain links TRBV7-8 to TRBJ2-5; TRBD2 agrees at 12 bases. The CDR3 has 15 residues. The junction had 7 bases not matched to a gene; V was cut back by 7 bases and J by 4 bases. CDR1 and CDR2 from the germline V gene are SGHVS and FQNEAQ.

V is TRBV28 and J is TRBJ1-3; the match to TRBD1 covers 7 bases. CDR1 and CDR2 (germline): MDHEN, SYDVKM. V lost 5 bases to trimming and J lost 2 bases; unmatched junction nucleotides: 3. CDR3 length equals 14 residues. In nucleotides, the CDR3 is TGTGCCAGCAGTCGTACAGGGGCTGGAAACACCATATATTTT. As protein: CASSRTGAGNTIYF.

With respect to this clone: At one end, the junction sequence differs from germline, possibly due to a read error. The rearrangement uses TRBV2 and TRBJ2-3; a weak D match, TRBD1 (5 bases). Germline CDR1 SNHLY, CDR2 FYNNEI. CDR3 length equals 12 residues. Here the CDR3 reads CASSEPQETPYF. CDR3 in DNA: TGTGCCAGCAGTGAGCCACAGGAGACGCCGTATTTT. The full variable domain, completed using reference TRBV2 and TRBJ2-3, is EPEVTQTPSHQVTQMGQEVILRCVPISNHLYFYWYRQILGQKVEFLVSFYNNEISEKSEIFDDQFSVERPDGSNFTLKIRSTKLEDSAMYFCASSEPQETPYFGPGTRLTVL.

The genes are TRBV21-1 and TRBJ2-1; TRBD2, the table's D call, was not compared with the DNA. TRBV21-1 constitutes a pseudogene. The CDR3 runs 16 residues. The chain's CDR3 is CASSKVEAPPYNEQFF. CDR3 nucleotide sequence: TGTGCCAGCAGCAAAGTGGAGGCCCCCCCCTACAATGAGCAGTTCTTC.

V usage is TRBV15 and J usage is TRBJ1-5; possible D gene TRBD1, 5 bases. Germline V gene data show CDR1 as LNHNV and CDR2 as YYDKDF (reference sequence). The CDR3 has 13 residues. Trimming left V 4 bases short and J 5 bases short, with 9 bases between. For the CDR3, the DNA is TGTGCCACCAGCACCGACAGACATCAGCCCCAGCATTTT. Protein sequence: CATSTDRHQPQHF.

Here the CDR3 DNA reads TGTGCCAGTAGTCTAGGGACAGAGATTAACTATGGCTACACCTTC. It translates to CASSLGTEINYGYTF. The chain couples TRBV19 to TRBJ1-2, with 7 bases fitting TRBD1. Germline V gives CDR1 LNHDA, CDR2 SQIVND (reference sequence). The J segment lost 1 base and the V segment lost 5 bases, leaving 7 bases of the junction unmatched. The CDR3 is 15 amino acids.

This chain joins TRBV14 and TRBJ1-4, with D unresolved. The CDR3 has 13 amino acids. V was pared by 6 bases and J by 3 bases, with 8 bases between. In germline, CDR1 is SGHDN, CDR2 FVKESK. In DNA form, the CDR3 reads TGTGCCAGCAGGAGGATCTCTAATGAAAAACTGTTTTTT. It codes for CASRRISNEKLFF. The full variable domain, in which reference TRBV14 and TRBJ1-4 provide the parts outside the CDR3, is EAGVTQFPSHSVIEKGQTVTLRCDPISGHDNLYWYRRVMGKEIKFLLHFVKESKQDESGMPNNRFLAERTGGTYSTLKVQPAELEDSGVYFCASRRISNEKLFFGSGTQLSVL.

The gene calls are TRBV5-1 and TRBJ2-1; tentative D call: TRBD1 (6 bases). This CDR3 spans 14 amino acids. V was cut by 5 bases and J by 3 bases, with 12 bases left in between. Germline-derived CDR1 and CDR2 are SGHRS and YFSETQ. The CDR3 reads CASSTGQSYNEQFF. The CDR3 DNA reads as TGCGCCAGCAGTACGGGACAAAGCTACAATGAGCAGTTCTTC.

CDR3 DNA sequence: TGTGCCAGCAGCCAAGAACCAGGTACTGGAAACACCATATATTTT. Translation gives CASSQEPGTGNTIYF. This chain uses TRBV4-2 with TRBJ1-3; D unclear. Germline loops: CDR1 LGHNA, CDR2 YNFKEQ. The CDR3 spans 15 residues. The V end lost 0 bases, the J end lost 2 bases, and 8 bases lay between the germline ends.

This clone was observed once. The V gene is TRBV7-2, the J gene TRBJ1-5; maybe TRBD1 (6 bases). CDR1 and CDR2 (germline): SGHTA, FQGNSA. With 0 bases removed from V and 6 bases from J, the gap between germline ends came to 9 bases. The CDR3 runs to 14 residues. The CDR3 DNA reads TGTGCCAGCAGCTTAGCCGGGACAACTCAGCCCCAGCATTTT. Its protein product is CASSLAGTTQPQHF.

The rearrangement uses TRBV6-6 and TRBJ1-1, with D perhaps TRBD1 (6 bases). CDR1 and CDR2 (germline): MNHNY, SVGAGI (reference sequence). V lost 8 bases and J 5 bases, leaving 9 bases between the germline ends. There are 11 residues in the CDR3. CDR3 coding DNA: TGTGCCAGCGGGCAGGGGACTGAAGCTTTCTTT. Residues: CASGQGTEAFF.